This entry concerns a single T cell receptor beta chain. Looked up from germline, CDR1 is SGHRS and CDR2 is YFSETQ. Trimming removed 0 bases at V and 8 bases at J, with 15 bases between. The CDR3 runs to 15 residues. The sample originates from a study of OX40 agonist ivuxolimab in advanced cancers. As for the study in general: Mean age approximately 66 years, range about 23 to 85; around 80% male.

Assay used: immunoSEQ multiplex PCR; TCRdb lists only in-frame clones, some missing. The sample contains some 100,000 clones, around 80% of which appear only once. This specimen was CD4+ or CD8+ T cells sorted from blood, taken in a trial of the OX40 agonist ivuxolimab. This rearrangement joins TRBV5-1 to TRBJ2-1, with a tentative D call TRBD1 (5 bases). This sequence was found in an adult with an advanced solid tumor such as melanoma, head and neck, liver or kidney cancer. CDR3 DNA: TGCGCCAGCAGCTTGGGCAGGGCGAGGAGAGATGAGCAGTTCTTC. Protein product: CASSLGRARRDEQFF.